This T cell receptor (beta chain) was found in a study of blood T cell repertoires in COVID-19. Produced via immunoSEQ multiplex PCR; TCRdb's table is partial and in-frame only. The sample includes some 200,000 clones, 80% to 90% of them seen just once. Germline CDR1 and CDR2: LNHDA and SQIVND (reference sequence). The V end lost 7 bases, the J end lost 8 bases, and 9 bases lay between the germline ends. This CDR3 is built from 12 residues. The source is a woman of 80 years or more with acute or convalescent COVID-19. The J gene is TRBJ1-6, the V gene TRBV19; D is perhaps TRBD1 (6 bases). Material: peripheral blood. CDR3 region: CASNRQDSPLHF. Written as DNA, the CDR3 is TGTGCCAGTAACCGACAGGATTCACCCCTCCACTTT.